One T cell receptor beta chain is described in this entry. What it recognizes is unknown. The treatment denotes: about 20 received Ad26.COV2.S at low or high dose, single or two shots; a few received placebo; per-sample allocation not given. Vaccine and placebo recipients were sampled on day 63 after the first injection. Only in-frame clones appear in the TCRdb table, and some are missing; sequencing was by immunoSEQ multiplex PCR. The data contain around 400,000 clones, 83% of them singletons. The data belong to a study of Ad26.COV2.S vaccination and SARS-CoV-2 variants. Overall study results and limits: Non-spike TCR breadth did not differ much between vaccine and placebo recipients.

Sequencing was performed on peripheral blood, taken in a trial of Ad26.COV2.S vaccine versus placebo. This TCR was sampled from a person aged 18-60 years who received the Ad26.COV2.S COVID-19 vaccine or a placebo.

The CDR3 here is CASSYDRGKNSPLHF. CDR3 nucleotide sequence: TGTGCCAGCAGTTACGATAGGGGAAAGAATTCACCCCTCCACTTT. The chain links TRBV6-5 to TRBJ1-6, with D perhaps TRBD1 (5 bases). The CDR3 is 15 residues long. The ends were cut back, 2 bases at V and 7 bases at J, with 12 bases in the middle. CDR1 MNHEY and CDR2 SVGAGI come from the germline V gene.